Described below is a single T cell receptor (beta chain) sequence and its context. Its antigen is currently not known. No qualities accompany the bases; no much larger clone lies one base away. This entry belongs to a study of regulatory T cells in long-lasting Graves disease (dated by TCRdb to the early 2020s). Regarding the research as a whole: Antithyroid drugs had been taken for less than 3 months by newly diagnosed Graves' disease patients. The study was registered as a clinical trial and conducted in China. TCR sequencing covered some 13 persistent and 20 or so newly diagnosed Graves' disease patients, around 33 samples in total. Peripheral blood TCR sequencing and RNA sequencing compared persistent Graves' disease patients with newly diagnosed Graves' disease patients. Study-level results and caveats: A larger number of public clonotypes was shared among persistent patients (around 2,700) than among newly diagnosed patients (over 850). The study examined only peripheral blood because the primary lesion, thyroid tissue, could not be accessed. Compared with newly diagnosed patients, persistent Graves' disease patients had lower TCR Shannon entropy and fewer highly expanded clones, which suggests clonal expansion. Sequencing and analysis were limited to the TCR beta chain. TRBV28, TRBJ1-2 and TRBJ2-5 were preferentially used in persistent disease, while TRBV20-1 and TRBJ2-1 were favored in newly diagnosed disease. The authors noted that the small sample size was a limitation that may lower accuracy.

This sample's time point label indicates: newly diagnosed GD, antithyroid drugs for less than 3 months. RNA was extracted from PBMCs in TRIzol for both TCR sequencing and RNA sequencing. The diagnosis of Graves' disease was made according to American Thyroid Association guidelines. Patients for the study were recruited at an endocrinology department in Xi'an, China. Each patient gave approximately 9 milliliters of peripheral blood, collected in an EDTA anticoagulant tube. PBMCs were isolated by Ficoll Paque Plus density gradient separation without further T cell sorting. An Agilent 2100 Bioanalyzer and agarose gel were used to check RNA quality, while a NanoDrop 2000 measured RNA concentration. The germline V gene specifies LGHNA as CDR1 and YNFKEQ as CDR2. A distance of 10 bases separates the germline ends of V and J, which lose 0 bases and 7 bases respectively. The CDR3 holds 13 amino acids from the cysteine to the phenylalanine. The only DNA kept is the CDR3, 39 bases in frame from the first base.

Library preparation used multiplex PCR. TCRdb lists the instrument as Illumina HiSeq 4000. To build TCR beta libraries, CDR3 regions were amplified by Arm-PCR using iRepertoire HTBI primers. Before sequencing, the PCR products underwent gel purification. Per the authors' processing: Gene usage analysis of CDR3 amino acid clonotypes used the roughly 60 TRBV and about 14 TRBJ segments found across samples. COPE and FqMerger were used to merge the filtered high-quality paired reads into contigs. Contigs were aligned with BLAST to IMGT TRBV, TRBD and TRBJ reference genes, and CDR3 was defined per IMGT. Any clonotype with a frequency above 0.1% was counted as a highly expanded clone. Shannon entropy served as the measure of repertoire diversity, while the Gini coefficient captured V-J evenness. Public clonotypes were defined as clonotypes shared by more than one individual. The public reads were reanalyzed by TCRdb: fastp trimming at Q25, MiXCR alignment, in-frame beta chains only. Here each entry gathers all rows of one CDR3 protein and keeps the most common genes and DNA. In this record, the V and J calls reflect TCRdb's handling and not the investigators' own analysis. This sample lists about 440,000 distinct CDR3 sequences; about a sixth were detected once. 20% to 25% of the sample is taken by the ten largest.

These data are also associated with another study on T cells in Graves' hyperthyroidism and ophthalmopathy. The second paper further reports: Stable Graves' hyperthyroidism was defined as no progression to ophthalmopathy during 18 months of follow-up. Hyperthyroidism patients were newly diagnosed, with disease duration under 2 months, and aged 18 to 65 years. Patients with uncontrolled infections, other autoimmune diseases, pregnancy or lactation were excluded. Diagnoses relied on clinical symptoms, serum thyroxine and TRAb, thyroid ultrasound and orbital computed tomography. For the first round of RT-PCR on the TCR CDR3, the HTBI primer set was used together with the Qiagen OneStep RT-PCR kit. Most expanded thyroid clonotypes (frequency above 0.001) were also detected in blood, suggesting blood repertoires may reflect thyroid immune responses. A 13 V-J signature model separated ophthalmopathy from stable hyperthyroidism, with around 90% sensitivity and 81.08% specificity in cross-validation and 80%/75% in testing. In validation, the model predicted progression to ophthalmopathy a median of 6.5 months before onset, with roughly 70% sensitivity and about 72% specificity. To identify distinguishing TCR V-J signatures, a discovery cohort of 90 to 100 patients was used, comprising under 45 with Graves' ophthalmopathy and 57 with stable Graves' hyperthyroidism. An independent validation cohort of fewer than 20 hyperthyroidism patients and more than 15 patients who later progressed to ophthalmopathy tested prospective prediction of ophthalmopathy. The approximately 97 discovery patients were randomly divided into training and test sets at a 7:3 ratio. In addition, the study compared T-cell repertoires in thyroid tissue and in blood from about six Graves' hyperthyroidism patients. Following sampling, methimazole starting at 30 mg daily was given to hyperthyroidism patients, and high-dose intravenous methylprednisolone was given to ophthalmopathy patients. The libraries were constructed in a second round of multiplex PCR and then size-selected and purified. The libraries were sequenced on an Illumina HiSeq2000 using paired-end 100 bp reads. SOAPnuke was used to process the raw data, removing reads that contained adapters or uncalled bases, had a mean Phred below 15, or lacked an exact match to the constant primer or identifier. COPE v1.2.5 was used to merge the high-quality paired reads, and each unique nucleotide sequence was defined as a clonotype. MiTCR v1.1 was used to align the clonotypes against IMGT TRBV, TRBD and TRBJ reference segments. Only V-J combinations with frequency above 0.0001, covering about 99% of repertoires, were analysed. The TCS score was defined as the ratio of F50 (clonal expansion) to E x V (chaos), calculated using BLOSUM62-based TCRdist between CDR3 peptides within each V-J. Welch's t-statistics and random forest reduced approximately 520 V-J features to 13, which were used in a naive Bayes classifier (R e1071). Sample size was not statistically predetermined, and investigators were not blinded to group allocation. The paper reports TCR Vbeta CDR3 sequencing of roughly 140 peripheral blood samples: around 45 ophthalmopathy, around 80 hyperthyroidism and around 17 progressor patients.

The rearranged segments are TRBV4-2 and TRBJ2-7; the D gene remains uncertain. This receptor was identified in a woman under 30 with Graves disease. Donor details come from another sample of the same person, matched by shared clones. This specimen consisted of peripheral blood mononuclear cells (PBMCs), obtained at new diagnosis, from a patient treated with antithyroid drugs. The CDR3 region: CASSQDPLGEQYF. The DNA is TGTGCCAGCAGCCAAGACCCCCTGGGGGAGCAGTACTTC.